This is a list of T cell receptor beta chains from one sample in a study of blood T cell repertoires in COVID-19. Produced via immunoSEQ multiplex PCR; TCRdb's table is partial and in-frame only. The sample lists some 190,000 clones, roughly 87% occurring once. Material: peripheral blood. All receptors derive from a woman aged 55-70 years with COVID-19, enrolled during active disease. The CDR3 runs from the conserved cysteine through the conserved F or W. A D gene is named only where the DNA matches it firmly. Clone size, where shown, is once, few, many, or a class for clones that have expanded.

clone_size | j_call | d_call | v_call | cdr3_nt | cdr3_aa
. | TRBJ1-4 | . | TRBV2 | TGTGCCAGCAGTGCGGGTATGACTAATGAAAAACTGTTTTTT | CASSAGMTNEKLFF
. | TRBJ2-7 | . | TRBV4-2 | TGTGCCAGCAGCCAAGTCCAACCTATACATGGGAGCTCCTACGAGCAGTACTTC | CASSQVQPIHGSSYEQYF
. | TRBJ2-2 | . | TRBV7-3 | TGTGCCAGCAGCTTCGGGGGGCGGGGCACCGGGGAGCTGTTTTTT | CASSFGGRGTGELFF
. | TRBJ2-1 | TRBD2 | TRBV19 | TGTGCCACTCCTCCCACTAGCGGGGGAGCAGGCTACAATGAGCAGTTCTTC | CATPPTSGGAGYNEQFF
. | TRBJ2-2 | . | TRBV7-2 | TGTGCCAGCACGGAAACAGGCACCGGGGAGCTGTTTTTT | CASTETGTGELFF
. | TRBJ1-2 | . | TRBV6-1 | TGTGCCAGCAGTCTTGTGGGCTACACCTTC | CASSLVGYTF
. | TRBJ2-7 | TRBD2 | TRBV28 | TGTGCCAGCAGACAAACTAGCGGGAGGGTTTACGAGCAGTACTTC | CASRQTSGRVYEQYF
. | TRBJ2-1 | . | TRBV14 | TGTGCCAGCAGCCAAGGGCAGGGGCATGAGCAGTTCTTC | CASSQGQGHEQFF
. | TRBJ2-2 | TRBD2 | TRBV9 | TGTGCCAGCACCCCATTCAGCGGGGCCGGGGAGCTGTTTTTT | CASTPFSGAGELFF
. | TRBJ2-1 | TRBD2 | TRBV7-3 | TGTGCCAGCAGCTTAAATGGCGCTAGCGGGGACGTGCAGTTCTTC | CASSLNGASGDVQFF
. | TRBJ1-6 | . | TRBV4-1 | TGCGCCAGCAGCGGGCGGGACGGACTAACTAATTCACCCCTCCACTTT | CASSGRDGLTNSPLHF
. | TRBJ2-7 | . | TRBV6-6 | TGTGCCAGCAGTTACTCGCTGGGCGTCGAGCAGTACTTC | CASSYSLGVEQYF
. | TRBJ2-3 | TRBD2 | TRBV7-3 | TGTGCCAGCAGTGATAGCGGGAGGTCAGATACGCAGTATTTT | CASSDSGRSDTQYF
. | TRBJ1-1 | . | TRBV6-5 | TGTGCCAGCAATATATTCGGGGGTCGCACTGAAGCTTTCTTT | CASNIFGGRTEAFF
. | TRBJ2-7 | . | TRBV5-1 | TGCGCCAGCAGCTTGAATCCCGGGAGCTCCTACGAGCAGTACTTC | CASSLNPGSSYEQYF
. | TRBJ1-6 | TRBD1 | TRBV5-1 | TGCGCCAGCAGCTTCAGGGGGGATAATTCACCCCTCCACTTT | CASSFRGDNSPLHF
. | TRBJ1-2 | . | TRBV28 | TGTGCCAGCAGTTTTTCTGTGTTAGAAAACTATGGCTACACCTTC | CASSFSVLENYGYTF
. | TRBJ2-3 | TRBD2 | TRBV19 | TGTGCCAGTAGTAATCTAGCGGCAGATACGCAGTATTTT | CASSNLAADTQYF
. | TRBJ2-3 | TRBD2 | TRBV24-1 | TGTGCCACCAGTGATTTTTCCGCTAGCGGGAGTCCAGATACGCAGTATTTT | CATSDFSASGSPDTQYF
. | TRBJ2-1 | TRBD1 | TRBV7-2 | TGTGCCAGCAGCCCCCGCAGGGGGAATGCGATTGAGCAGTTCTTC | CASSPRRGNAIEQFF
. | TRBJ2-7 | . | TRBV7-2 | TGTGCCAGCAGCTTAGGGGCTCACTCCTACGAGCAGTACTTC | CASSLGAHSYEQYF
. | TRBJ1-2 | . | TRBV29-1 | TGCAGCGTGGAACAGGGTAACGTTGGGGGCGGCTACACCTTC | CSVEQGNVGGGYTF
. | TRBJ1-1 | . | TRBV5-5 | TGTGCCAGCAGCTTGGCACCGACTACTGAAGCTTTCTTT | CASSLAPTTEAFF
. | TRBJ1-2 | . | TRBV7-9 | TGTGCCAGCAGCTTAGGTGGGCAGGGAAATGGCTACACCTTC | CASSLGGQGNGYTF
. | TRBJ1-2 | . | TRBV6-2/TRBV6-3 | TGTGCCAGCAGTTACCCGGGAACCATTACCTATGGCTACACCTTC | CASSYPGTITYGYTF
. | TRBJ2-2 | . | TRBV5-1 | TGCGCCAGCAGCGACAGGTTGCGGAATTCGGGGACCGGGGAGCTGTTTTTT | CASSDRLRNSGTGELFF
. | TRBJ2-2 | TRBD1 | TRBV27 | TGTGCCAGCAGTTTAAGTTTCTGGGACAGCAACACCGGGGAGCTGTTTTTT | CASSLSFWDSNTGELFF
. | TRBJ2-1 | TRBD2 | TRBV7-9 | TGTGCCAGCAGGGGAGCGGGGGTAAAGTTCTTC | CASRGAGVKFF
once | TRBJ1-4 | . | TRBV5-5 | TGTGCCAGCAGTCACCCGCGGGAGGCTAATGAAAAACTGTTTTTT | CASSHPREANEKLFF
. | TRBJ2-5 | TRBD2 | TRBV7-9 | TGTGCCAGCAGCTCAGGTAGCGGGAGTGAGACCCAGTACTTC | CASSSGSGSETQYF
. | TRBJ2-3 | TRBD2 | TRBV3-1/TRBV3-2 | TGTGCCAGCAGCCAACAGCCTATGGTAAGGACTAGCGGAACTGATACGCAGTATTTT | CASSQQPMVRTSGTDTQYF
. | TRBJ1-5 | . | TRBV4-3 | TGCGCCAGCAGCCTCGGGAATAGCAATCAGCCCCAGCATTTT | CASSLGNSNQPQHF
. | TRBJ1-4 | . | TRBV4-1 | TGCGCCAGCAGCCAAGAAATGGACAGCTGGAATGAAAAACTGTTTTTT | CASSQEMDSWNEKLFF
. | TRBJ2-7 | TRBD1 | TRBV27 | TGTGCCAGCAGTCCCGGGACAGGGGTTTACGAGCAGTACTTC | CASSPGTGVYEQYF
. | TRBJ2-7 | TRBD2 | TRBV28 | TGTGCCAGCAGCCGACTAGCGGGTTACGAGCAGTACTTC | CASSRLAGYEQYF
. | TRBJ2-7 | TRBD1 | TRBV4-2 | TGTGCCAGCAGCCAGGCCGGACAGGGAGGCAACGAGCAGTACTTC | CASSQAGQGGNEQYF